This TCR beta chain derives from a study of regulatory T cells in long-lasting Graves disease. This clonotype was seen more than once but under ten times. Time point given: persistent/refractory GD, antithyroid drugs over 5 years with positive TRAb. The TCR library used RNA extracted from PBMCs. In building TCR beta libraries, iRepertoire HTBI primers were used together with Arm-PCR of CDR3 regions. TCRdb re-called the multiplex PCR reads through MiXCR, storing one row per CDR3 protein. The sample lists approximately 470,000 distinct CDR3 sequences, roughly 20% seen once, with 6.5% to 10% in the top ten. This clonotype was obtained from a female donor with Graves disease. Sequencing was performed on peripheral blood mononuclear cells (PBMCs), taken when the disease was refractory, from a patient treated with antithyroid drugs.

DNA of the CDR3: TGTGCCAGCAGCTCCCCAACGGGCGGAGGGGAATACGAGCAGTACTTC. Amino acids: CASSSPTGGGEYEQYF. The chain uses TRBV7-9 and TRBJ2-7; tentatively, D is TRBD2 (6 bases). The germline gives CDR1 SEHNR, CDR2 FQNEAQ (reference sequence). The CDR3 is 16 residues long. Trimming removed 4 bases at V and 4 bases at J, with 20 bases between.